This T cell receptor (beta chain) comes out of a study of T cells in Graves' hyperthyroidism and ophthalmopathy. Looked up from germline, CDR1 is MNHEY and CDR2 is SMNVEV (reference sequence). This CDR3 comprises 14 residues. With 2 bases clipped from V and 8 bases from J, the junction kept 4 bases outside the gene matches. Pregnant or lactating patients were excluded, as were those with uncontrolled infection or other autoimmune disease. PBMCs were sourced from more than 9 ml fresh peripheral blood. From RNA transcripts, TCR beta CDR3 regions were amplified. The HTBI set primed first-round TCR CDR3 RT-PCR. TCRdb reprocessed the multiplex PCR reads via MiXCR and lists one record per CDR3 protein. The sample has roughly 400,000 distinct CDR3 sequences; approximately 14% are singletons. Study outcomes and limitations: Blood also contained most expanded thyroid clonotypes above 0.001.

As regards this clonotype: Its antigen is still unknown.

This sequence was found in a woman between 18 and 29 years old with Graves' hyperthyroidism that later progressed to Graves' ophthalmopathy. V usage is TRBV27 and J usage is TRBJ1-4; 8 positions agree with TRBD1. The sequencing sample was made of blood. Here the CDR3 reads CASSLQQGAEKLFF. CDR3 DNA: TGTGCCAGCAGTTTACAGCAGGGGGCCGAAAAACTGTTTTTT.